One and the same sample provided the 2 T cell receptor beta chains below, sequenced in a study of T-cell reconstitution after alpha-beta-depleted transplantation in children. Unique molecular identifiers tagged the TCRbeta library. TCRdb re-analysed the PCR reads in MiXCR, keeping a single row per CDR3 protein. The sample lists roughly 590,000 distinct CDR3 sequences, 15% to 20% seen once, with about 1.1% in the top ten. This specimen consisted of PBMCs from the stem cell graft donor, obtained from the stem cell graft. The receptors derive from a human donor who donated a stem cell graft to a child with acute myeloid leukemia.

A word on this clonotype: A much larger clone differs from this one at a single base, so this may be a read error. The chain couples TRBV7-2 to TRBJ2-7; unclear D gene. The CDR3 has 13 residues. Per the germline V gene, CDR1 is SGHTA and CDR2 is FQGNSA. CDR3 bases: TGTGCCAGCAGCCCCGGACGGATCTACGATCAGTACTTC. Amino acids: CASSPGRIYDQYF.

CDR3 sequence: CATSAGGQGRPSNQPQHF. In DNA form, the CDR3 reads TGTGCCACCAGCGCTGGGGGACAGGGGAGACCTAGCAATCAGCCCCAGCATTTT. V gene TRBV15 combines with J gene TRBJ1-5, with TRBD1 matching over 10 bases. The CDR3 spans 18 residues. The V and J ends lost 5 bases and 0 bases, in that order; junction bases with no gene match: 10. In germline, CDR1 is LNHNV, CDR2 YYDKDF (reference sequence).